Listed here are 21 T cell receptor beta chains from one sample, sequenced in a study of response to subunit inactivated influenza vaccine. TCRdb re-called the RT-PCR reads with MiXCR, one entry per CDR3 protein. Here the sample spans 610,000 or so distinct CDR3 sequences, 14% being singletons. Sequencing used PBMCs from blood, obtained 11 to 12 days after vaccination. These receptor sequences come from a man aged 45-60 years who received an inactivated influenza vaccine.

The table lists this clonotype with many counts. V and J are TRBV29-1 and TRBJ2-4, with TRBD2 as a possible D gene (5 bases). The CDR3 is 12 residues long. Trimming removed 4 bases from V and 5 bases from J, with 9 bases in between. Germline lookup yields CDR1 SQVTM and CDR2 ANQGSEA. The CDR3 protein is CSVAPGENIQYF. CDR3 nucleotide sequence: TGCAGCGTTGCCCCCGGGGAAAACATTCAGTACTTC.

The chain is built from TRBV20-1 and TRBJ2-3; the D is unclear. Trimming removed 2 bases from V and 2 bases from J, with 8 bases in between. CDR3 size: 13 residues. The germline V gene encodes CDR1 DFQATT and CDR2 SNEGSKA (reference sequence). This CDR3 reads CSARQAYTDTQYF. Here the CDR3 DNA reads TGCAGTGCTAGACAGGCTTACACAGATACGCAGTATTTT.

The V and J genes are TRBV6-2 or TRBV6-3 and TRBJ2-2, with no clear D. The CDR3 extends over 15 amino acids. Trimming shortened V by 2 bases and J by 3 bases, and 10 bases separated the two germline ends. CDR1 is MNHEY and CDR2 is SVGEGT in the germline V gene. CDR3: CASSYHGADTGELFF. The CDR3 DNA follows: TGTGCCAGCAGTTACCACGGCGCAGACACCGGGGAGCTGTTTTTT.

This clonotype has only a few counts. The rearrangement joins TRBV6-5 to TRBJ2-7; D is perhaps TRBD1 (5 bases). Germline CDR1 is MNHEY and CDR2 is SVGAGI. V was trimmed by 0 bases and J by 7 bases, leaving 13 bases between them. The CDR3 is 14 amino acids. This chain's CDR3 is CASSYSYRSLEQYF. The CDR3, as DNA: TGTGCCAGCAGTTACTCATACAGGTCTTTGGAGCAGTACTTC.

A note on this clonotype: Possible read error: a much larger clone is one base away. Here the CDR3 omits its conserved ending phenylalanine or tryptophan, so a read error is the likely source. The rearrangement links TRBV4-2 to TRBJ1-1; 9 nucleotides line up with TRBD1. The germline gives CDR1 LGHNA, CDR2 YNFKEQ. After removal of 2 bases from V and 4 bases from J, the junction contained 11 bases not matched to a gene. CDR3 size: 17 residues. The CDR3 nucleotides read TGTGCCAGCAGCCAATTCACTCTACAGGGGGCGAGCACTGAAGCTTTCTCT. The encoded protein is CASSQFTLQGASTEAFS.

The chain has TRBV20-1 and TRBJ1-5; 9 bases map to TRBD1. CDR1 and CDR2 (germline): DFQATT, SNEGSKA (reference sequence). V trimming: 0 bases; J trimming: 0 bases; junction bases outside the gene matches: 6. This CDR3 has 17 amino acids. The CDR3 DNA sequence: TGCAGTGCTAGAGATAGGGACAGGGCCTATAGCAATCAGCCCCAGCATTTT. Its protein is CSARDRDRAYSNQPQHF.

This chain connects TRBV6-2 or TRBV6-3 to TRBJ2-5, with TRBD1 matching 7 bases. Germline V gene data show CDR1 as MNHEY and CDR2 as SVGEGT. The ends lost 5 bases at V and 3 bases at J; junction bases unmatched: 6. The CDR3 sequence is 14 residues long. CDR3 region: CASSPPGTEETQYF. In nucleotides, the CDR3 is TGTGCCAGCAGTCCACCGGGGACAGAAGAGACCCAGTACTTC.

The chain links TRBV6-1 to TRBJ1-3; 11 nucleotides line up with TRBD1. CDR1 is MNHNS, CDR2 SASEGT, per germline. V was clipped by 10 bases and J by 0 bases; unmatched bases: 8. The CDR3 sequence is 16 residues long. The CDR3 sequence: CATTGQGAISGNTIYF. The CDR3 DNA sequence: TGTGCCACCACCGGACAGGGGGCGATCTCTGGAAACACCATATATTTT.

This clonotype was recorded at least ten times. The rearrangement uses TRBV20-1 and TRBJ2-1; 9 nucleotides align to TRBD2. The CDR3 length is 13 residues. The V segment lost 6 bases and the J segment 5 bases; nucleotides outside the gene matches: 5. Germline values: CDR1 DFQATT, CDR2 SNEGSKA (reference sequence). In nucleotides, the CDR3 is TGCAGTGCGTCGGGACTAGCTAACAATGAGCAGTTCTTC. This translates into CSASGLANNEQFF.

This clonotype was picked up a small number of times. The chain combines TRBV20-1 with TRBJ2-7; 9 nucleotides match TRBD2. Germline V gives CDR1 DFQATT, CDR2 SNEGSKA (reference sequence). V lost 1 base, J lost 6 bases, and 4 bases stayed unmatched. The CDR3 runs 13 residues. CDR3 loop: CSARVAGGSEQYF. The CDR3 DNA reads TGCAGTGCTAGAGTTGCGGGAGGGAGCGAGCAGTACTTC.

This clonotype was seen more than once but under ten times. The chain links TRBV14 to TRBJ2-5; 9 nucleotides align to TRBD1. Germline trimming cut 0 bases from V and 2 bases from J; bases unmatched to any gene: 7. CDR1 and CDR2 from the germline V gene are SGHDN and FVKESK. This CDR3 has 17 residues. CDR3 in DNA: TGTGCCAGCAGCCAAGATTTTAACAGGGGGCGGCAAGAGACCCAGTACTTC. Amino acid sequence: CASSQDFNRGRQETQYF.

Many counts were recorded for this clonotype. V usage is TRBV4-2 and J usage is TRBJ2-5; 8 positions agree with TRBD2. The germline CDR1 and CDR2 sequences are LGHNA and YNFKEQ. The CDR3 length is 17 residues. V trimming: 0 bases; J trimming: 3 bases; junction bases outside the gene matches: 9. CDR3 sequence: CASSQEFDGGLEETQYF. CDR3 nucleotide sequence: TGTGCCAGCAGCCAAGAGTTTGACGGGGGACTAGAAGAGACCCAGTACTTC.

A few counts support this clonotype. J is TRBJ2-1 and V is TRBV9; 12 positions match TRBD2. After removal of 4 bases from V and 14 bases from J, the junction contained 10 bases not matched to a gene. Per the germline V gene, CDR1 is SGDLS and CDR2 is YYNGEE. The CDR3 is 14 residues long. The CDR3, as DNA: TGTGCCAGCAGCCCTCCCGGACTAGCGGGGATTGAGTTCTTC. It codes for CASSPPGLAGIEFF.

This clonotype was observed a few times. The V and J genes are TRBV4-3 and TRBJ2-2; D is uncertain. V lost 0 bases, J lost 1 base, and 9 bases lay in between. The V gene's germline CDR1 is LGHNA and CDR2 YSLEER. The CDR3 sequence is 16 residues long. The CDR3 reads CASSQEVAVNTGELFF. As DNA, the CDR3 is TGCGCCAGCAGCCAAGAAGTCGCGGTGAACACCGGGGAGCTGTTTTTT.

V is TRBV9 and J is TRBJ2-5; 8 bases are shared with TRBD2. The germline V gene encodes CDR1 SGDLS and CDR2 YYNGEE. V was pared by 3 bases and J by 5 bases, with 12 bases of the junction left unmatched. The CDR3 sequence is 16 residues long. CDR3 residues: CASSAPGLGPSETQYF. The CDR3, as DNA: TGTGCCAGCAGCGCCCCGGGACTAGGACCGTCGGAGACCCAGTACTTC.

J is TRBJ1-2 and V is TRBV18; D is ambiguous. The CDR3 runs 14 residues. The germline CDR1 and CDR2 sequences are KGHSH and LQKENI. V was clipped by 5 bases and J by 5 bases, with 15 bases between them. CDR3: CASSNSRGPYGYTF. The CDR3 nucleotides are TGTGCCAGCTCAAATTCTCGAGGACCGTATGGCTACACCTTC.

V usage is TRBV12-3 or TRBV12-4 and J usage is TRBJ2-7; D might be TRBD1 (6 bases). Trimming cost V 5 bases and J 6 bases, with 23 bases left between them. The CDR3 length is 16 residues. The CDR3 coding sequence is TGTGCCAGCAGTCTTTACAGGGATCGTGTTCATGTCGAGCAGTACTTC. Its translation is CASSLYRDRVHVEQYF.

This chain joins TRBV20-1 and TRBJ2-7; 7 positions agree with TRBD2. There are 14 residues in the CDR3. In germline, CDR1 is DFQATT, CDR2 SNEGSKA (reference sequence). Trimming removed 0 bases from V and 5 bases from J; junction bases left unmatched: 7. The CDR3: CSAREFQRGDEQYF. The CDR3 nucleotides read TGCAGTGCTAGAGAGTTCCAGCGGGGCGACGAGCAGTACTTC.

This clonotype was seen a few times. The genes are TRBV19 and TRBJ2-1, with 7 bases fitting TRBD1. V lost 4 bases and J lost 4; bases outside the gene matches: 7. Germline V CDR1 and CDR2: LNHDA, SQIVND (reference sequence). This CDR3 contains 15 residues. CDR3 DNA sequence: TGTGCCAGTAGTAAAAATCCGACAGGGTACAATGAGCAGTTCTTC. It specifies CASSKNPTGYNEQFF.

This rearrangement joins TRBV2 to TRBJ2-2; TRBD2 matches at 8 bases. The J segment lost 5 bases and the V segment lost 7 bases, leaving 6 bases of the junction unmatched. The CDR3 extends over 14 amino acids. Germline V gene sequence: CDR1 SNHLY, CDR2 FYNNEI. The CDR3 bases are TGTGCCAGCATGCAGCGGGAGTTGACCGGGGAGCTGTTTTTT. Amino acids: CASMQRELTGELFF.

CDR3 coding DNA: TGTGCCAGCAGCCAAGATCCGGGCGGCACTGAAGCTTTCTTT. Translated: CASSQDPGGTEAFF. The V gene is TRBV14, the J gene TRBJ1-1; no reliable D call. The germline V gene has CDR1 SGHDN and CDR2 FVKESK. The V end was cut by 0 bases, the J end by 4 bases, with 9 bases between. The CDR3 runs to 14 residues.